The text below deals with one TCR beta chain. Only a few counts were recorded for this clonotype. Its antigen is still unknown. Per-nucleotide qualities are absent, and no much larger clonotype sits a single base away. The source of the sample is a study of early T cells in non-severe SARS-CoV-2 infection (dated by TCRdb to about 2021). Context from the whole study: Because TCR sequencing was done on bulk RNA from unsorted whole blood, the alpha and beta chains could not be paired. Here is what the overall study found, with its caveats: Matching against VDJdb was skewed toward anti-spike CD8 responses, likely underestimated virus-specific expansions, and missed private and CD4 specificities.

Receptor libraries were prepared by 5' RACE. The data were produced on a NextSeq 500. To correct for sequencing error and PCR bias, the TCR library protocol tagged individual cDNA molecules with unique molecular identifiers. TCR alpha and beta chains were both sequenced, and the abundances of alpha and beta sequences in each sample were closely correlated with each other. In the original analysis: Decombinator V4 was used to annotate the V gene, J gene and CDR3 of the TCR sequences. TCRs were defined as expanded if a significant change between any two time points was detected under a Poisson model with p below 0.0001. TCR abundances were normalised to the total number of TCRs sequenced per sample and expressed as counts per million. MAIT TCRs were defined by TRAV1-2 paired with TRAJ12, TRAJ20 or TRAJ33, and iNKT TCRs by TRAV10 paired with TRAJ18. VDJdb, accessed 1 November 2021, was searched for CMV, EBV and SARS-CoV-2 annotated TCRs, excluding TCRs annotated for multiple antigens. The public reads were reprocessed in TCRdb via fastp at Q25 and MiXCR, keeping in-frame beta chains. Each CDR3 protein gets just one entry, which takes the most common genes and DNA from the rows behind it. TCRdb's processing, not the authors', yielded these V and J calls. For this sample the table gives tens of thousands of distinct CDR3 sequences, of which less than 5% were detected only once. The top ten clonotypes cover 4.9% of the sample.

The CDR3 has 14 amino acids, counting the end cysteine and phenylalanine. The retained sequence is limited to the CDR3, 42 bases, with the frame set at the first base. The germline V gene provides CDR1 SGHVS and CDR2 FQNEAQ. The junction shows trimming of 1 base on V and 4 bases on J, plus 8 bases between the germline ends. A case-control design nested within a healthcare worker cohort in London, UK, was used, with weekly nasopharyngeal swab PCR tests and blood sampling performed. Healthcare workers were recruited between 23 and 31 March 2020, during the week of the UK lockdown, and were followed weekly for up to about 16 weeks.

The V gene is TRBV7-8 and the J gene is TRBJ2-1, with the D gene too uncertain to name. This TCR came from an adult who was a healthcare worker with PCR-confirmed SARS-CoV-2 infection or an uninfected control (not recorded which). The material sequenced was whole blood. The CDR3 protein: CASSLEGGYNEQFF. The sequence in DNA is TGTGCCAGCAGCTTAGAGGGTGGGTACAATGAGCAGTTCTTC.